This T cell receptor beta chain was identified during a study of T cells in Graves' hyperthyroidism and ophthalmopathy (dated by TCRdb to about 2019). The study in broad terms: Peripheral blood samples were taken at the time of initial diagnosis, prior to any treatment. To identify TCR V-J signatures that set the groups apart, the researchers used a discovery cohort of about a hundred patients, made up of approximately 43 with Graves' ophthalmopathy and 57 with stable Graves' hyperthyroidism. Prospective prediction of ophthalmopathy was tested in an independent validation cohort of about 19 hyperthyroidism patients and some 17 patients who later progressed to ophthalmopathy. The 100 discovery patients were divided at random into training and test sets in a 7:3 ratio. The study also compared thyroid tissue and blood T-cell repertoires from roughly six Graves' hyperthyroidism patients. Following sampling, methimazole starting at 30 mg daily was given to hyperthyroidism patients, and high-dose intravenous methylprednisolone was given to ophthalmopathy patients. TCR Vbeta CDR3 sequencing of 130 to 150 peripheral blood samples (43 ophthalmopathy, approximately 80 hyperthyroidism and approximately 17 progressor patients) is reported in the paper. What the work shows at the level of the full study, not this receptor alone: Most expanded thyroid clonotypes (frequency above 0.001) were also found in blood, which suggests that blood repertoires may mirror thyroid immune responses. In cross-validation, a model built on a 13 V-J signature told ophthalmopathy apart from stable hyperthyroidism with approximately 90% sensitivity and 81% to 82% specificity, and in testing the same model reached 80%/75%. Sample size was not statistically predetermined, and investigators were not blinded to group allocation. In validation, the model predicted progression to ophthalmopathy with around 71% sensitivity and around 72% specificity, a median of around 6.6 months before onset.

Unmatched junction bases come to 16, with V trimmed by 2 bases and J by 4 bases. Taken from the germline V gene (reference sequence), the CDR1 and CDR2 loops are LNHDA and SQIVND. CDR3 length: 18 amino acids, cysteine to phenylalanine. Only CDR3 DNA remains: 54 bases, in frame from the first base. Ophthalmopathy patients had moderately to severely active disease, with a Clinical Activity Score of 3 or more, a NOSPECS grade of 4 or more, and a disease duration of less than 3 months. Exclusion was applied to patients with uncontrolled infections, other autoimmune diseases, pregnancy or lactation. Diagnoses were established on the basis of clinical symptoms, serum thyroxine and TRAb, thyroid ultrasound, and orbital computed tomography. PBMCs were isolated from 7.5 to 10 ml of fresh peripheral blood by Ficoll-Paque density gradient centrifugation. Trizol reagent was used to extract total RNA, and RNA quality was then checked on an Agilent 2100 Bioanalyzer.

On this clonotype: The antigen it binds to is not known. No base qualities exist here, and no much larger clone lies one base off it.

Amplification of TCR beta CDR3 regions was carried out from RNA transcripts. The first round of RT-PCR for the TCR CDR3 was performed with the HTBI primer set and the Qiagen OneStep RT-PCR kit. A second multiplex PCR round built the libraries, followed by size selection and purification. Libraries were sequenced paired-end with 100 bp reads on an Illumina HiSeq2000. The authors processed their data as follows. SOAPnuke was used to process the raw data, throwing out any read that contained adapters or uncalled bases, had a mean Phred below 15, or lacked an exact constant-primer or identifier match. High-quality paired reads were merged with COPE v1.2.5, and unique nucleotide sequences were defined as clonotypes. Clonotypes were aligned to IMGT TRBV, TRBD and TRBJ reference segments using MiTCR v1.1. Only V-J combinations with frequency above 0.0001, covering about 99% of repertoires, were analysed. The TCS score was defined as F50 (clonal expansion) divided by E x V (chaos), with BLOSUM62-based TCRdist calculated between CDR3 peptides within each V-J. Welch's t-statistics and random forest reduced 514 V-J features to roughly 13, which were used in a naive Bayes classifier (R e1071). The similarity between thyroid and blood repertoires was quantified using the Morisita-Horn index. Through fastp at Q25 and MiXCR, TCRdb rebuilt clones from the public reads, retaining in-frame beta chains. Identical CDR3 proteins give one entry, which carries the most common genes and DNA. V and J calls and clone size were set by TCRdb, not the authors. This sample has more than 500,000 distinct CDR3 sequences in its table, and approximately 14% of those were observed once. The ten largest clones represent around 4.5% of the sample.

Sample: blood. The receptor was isolated from a woman in her 40s with Graves' ophthalmopathy. The rearranged chain carries TRBV19 and TRBJ1-1, with 7 bases matching TRBD1. The CDR3 sequence is CASSIIAGQGGSGTEAFF. The DNA is as follows: TGTGCCAGTAGTATAATAGCTGGGCAGGGGGGCTCGGGCACTGAAGCTTTCTTT. The entire variable domain, with the stretches around the CDR3 drawn from the reference TRBV19 and TRBJ1-1 proteins, is DGGITQSPKYLFRKEGQNVTLSCEQNLNHDAMYWYRQDPGQGLRLIYYSQIVNDFQKGDIAEGYSVSREKKESFPLTVTSAQKNPTAFYLCASSIIAGQGGSGTEAFFGQGTRLTVV.